This TCR beta chain was sequenced during a study of shared clonotypes between healthy human individuals. Across the study: Researchers assigned three CD4 naive, three CD4 memory, two CD8 naive and one CD8 memory plate to each donor.

After removal of 3 bases from V and 1 base from J, the junction contained 11 bases not matched to a gene. CDR3 length equals 18 residues. CDR1 MNHNS and CDR2 SASEGT come from the germline V gene. Assay used: immunoSEQ multiplex PCR; TCRdb lists only in-frame clones, some missing. The sample shows some 980,000 clones, about 80% of them seen only once. This sequence was found in a young man in good health. The sequencing input was memory CD4+ T cells sorted from blood. Documented subset: CD45RA-negative fraction. V usage is TRBV6-1 and J usage is TRBJ1-2, with TRBD1 matching 10 bases. The CDR3 bases are TGTGCCAGCAGTGACCCGGGACAGGGGTCCTATTATAACTATGGCTACACCTTC. Translated, it gives CASSDPGQGSYYNYGYTF.